The rows below give T cell receptor beta chains drawn from one sample of a study of T cells in narcolepsy. Assay used: immunoSEQ multiplex PCR; TCRdb lists only in-frame clones, some missing. The sample shows 25,000 to 35,000 clones, 79% of them seen only once. Sequencing input: memory (CD45RA-) CD4+ T cells from blood. The receptors shown here come from a human donor in good health. CDR3s include the opening cysteine and the closing phenylalanine or tryptophan. D genes are given only for firm matches. Expanded clones are given a class, and other clones once, few, many or no size at all.

v_call: TRBV11-1
d_call: TRBD2
clone_size: .
j_call: TRBJ2-3
cdr3_nt: TGTGCCAGCAGCGTACTAGCGGGCGGTGGTACGCAGTATTTT
cdr3_aa: CASSVLAGGGTQYF

v_call: TRBV5-1
d_call: TRBD1
clone_size: .
j_call: TRBJ2-7
cdr3_nt: TGCGCCAGCAGCGTGACAGGGCCCGAGCAGTACTTC
cdr3_aa: CASSVTGPEQYF

v_call: TRBV19
d_call: .
clone_size: .
j_call: TRBJ1-1
cdr3_nt: TGTGCCTCGGCGGGGCAGGGTGGTTCTGAAGCTTTCTTT
cdr3_aa: CASAGQGGSEAFF

v_call: TRBV2
d_call: TRBD1
clone_size: once
j_call: TRBJ2-7
cdr3_nt: TGTGCCAGCAGTCGGGACAGCTACGAGCAGTACTTC
cdr3_aa: CASSRDSYEQYF

v_call: TRBV27
d_call: TRBD2
clone_size: .
j_call: TRBJ2-1
cdr3_nt: TGTGCCAGCAGTTTCACGGGGGGGCCGGGTGAGCAGTTCTTC
cdr3_aa: CASSFTGGPGEQFF

v_call: TRBV13
d_call: .
clone_size: .
j_call: TRBJ2-1
cdr3_nt: TGTGCCAGCAGCATCCGCCACGGCTATTACAATGAGCAGTTCTTC
cdr3_aa: CASSIRHGYYNEQFF

v_call: TRBV4-1
d_call: .
clone_size: .
j_call: TRBJ1-5
cdr3_nt: TGCGCCAGCAGCCCTATCGACTTAGGGTTTCTCAATCAGCCCCAGCATTTT
cdr3_aa: CASSPIDLGFLNQPQHF

v_call: TRBV28
d_call: .
clone_size: .
j_call: TRBJ2-7
cdr3_nt: TGTGCCAGCTCCGAGCCCCGGGCTCGAAAGGGCTACGAGCAGTACTTC
cdr3_aa: CASSEPRARKGYEQYF

v_call: TRBV6-1
d_call: TRBD1
clone_size: .
j_call: TRBJ1-2
cdr3_nt: TGTGCCAGCGAACAGGGGGAGGACTATGGCTACACCTTC
cdr3_aa: CASEQGEDYGYTF

v_call: TRBV15
d_call: TRBD1
clone_size: once
j_call: TRBJ2-1
cdr3_nt: TGTGCCACCAGCAGAGATAGGGGGCACACTGAGCAGTTCTTC
cdr3_aa: CATSRDRGHTEQFF

v_call: TRBV28
d_call: TRBD2
clone_size: .
j_call: TRBJ2-7
cdr3_nt: TGTGCCAGCAGGGGGGGGACTAGCGGAAACTACGAGCAGTACTTC
cdr3_aa: CASRGGTSGNYEQYF

v_call: TRBV19
d_call: .
clone_size: few
j_call: TRBJ1-5
cdr3_nt: TGTGCCAGTAGTATAGTTGGGAAGGGTCAGCCCCAGCATTTT
cdr3_aa: CASSIVGKGQPQHF

v_call: TRBV5-1
d_call: TRBD1
clone_size: few
j_call: TRBJ1-1
cdr3_nt: TGCGCCAGCAGCCCCGACAGGGGGAGGAGGGTGTCTGAAGCTTTCTTT
cdr3_aa: CASSPDRGRRVSEAFF

v_call: TRBV28
d_call: TRBD1
clone_size: .
j_call: TRBJ1-4
cdr3_nt: TGTGCCAGCAGTTCTTTTCAGGGGGCGCGGGGAAAACTGTTTTTT
cdr3_aa: CASSSFQGARGKLFF

v_call: TRBV7-2
d_call: .
clone_size: .
j_call: TRBJ2-7
cdr3_nt: TGTGCCAGCAGCGAAGACAGGATCCACTACGAGCAGTACTTC
cdr3_aa: CASSEDRIHYEQYF

v_call: TRBV4-1
d_call: .
clone_size: .
j_call: TRBJ1-3
cdr3_nt: TGCGCCAGCACCGGCCACTATCGGGACAACTCTGGAAACACCATATATTTT
cdr3_aa: CASTGHYRDNSGNTIYF

v_call: TRBV7-2
d_call: .
clone_size: .
j_call: TRBJ2-7
cdr3_nt: TGTGCCAGCAGCCCTGGGGTCCTGCTCGAGCAGTACTTC
cdr3_aa: CASSPGVLLEQYF

v_call: TRBV6-5
d_call: .
clone_size: few
j_call: TRBJ1-1
cdr3_nt: TGTGCCAGCAGTTACATTCCAGGGATGAACACTGAAGCTTTCTTT
cdr3_aa: CASSYIPGMNTEAFF

v_call: TRBV7-9
d_call: .
clone_size: .
j_call: TRBJ1-4
cdr3_nt: TGTGCCAGCAGCCGCGGTCGTGAAAAACTGTTTTTT
cdr3_aa: CASSRGREKLFF

v_call: TRBV4-3
d_call: TRBD1
clone_size: .
j_call: TRBJ2-4
cdr3_nt: TGCGCCAGCAGCCAAGATAGGCTGTCAGGGGGCATTCAGTACTTC
cdr3_aa: CASSQDRLSGGIQYF

v_call: TRBV19
d_call: TRBD1
clone_size: .
j_call: TRBJ1-5
cdr3_nt: TGTGCCAGTAGTCTCCAGACAGGGATGAGCAATCAGCCCCAGCATTTT
cdr3_aa: CASSLQTGMSNQPQHF

v_call: TRBV4-1
d_call: .
clone_size: .
j_call: TRBJ2-7
cdr3_nt: TGCGCCAGCAGCCACGGGACGATCAGGTCCTACGAGCAGTACTTC
cdr3_aa: CASSHGTIRSYEQYF

v_call: TRBV6-1
d_call: .
clone_size: .
j_call: TRBJ2-3
cdr3_nt: TGTGCCAGCAGCTCACCCGACACAGATACGCAGTATTTT
cdr3_aa: CASSSPDTDTQYF

v_call: TRBV18
d_call: .
clone_size: .
j_call: TRBJ2-7
cdr3_nt: TGTGCCAGCTCACCAAACGTGGGAGTCTACGAGCAGTACTTC
cdr3_aa: CASSPNVGVYEQYF

v_call: TRBV28
d_call: .
clone_size: .
j_call: TRBJ1-5
cdr3_nt: TGTGCCAGCAGTTTAAGCAGGGGAAAAGGGAGCAATCAGCCCCAGCATTTT
cdr3_aa: CASSLSRGKGSNQPQHF

v_call: TRBV27
d_call: .
clone_size: few
j_call: TRBJ1-4
cdr3_nt: TGTGCCAGCAGGTTACAGGGTGGAGGAGAAAAACTGTTTTTT
cdr3_aa: CASRLQGGGEKLFF

v_call: TRBV5-1
d_call: TRBD2
clone_size: .
j_call: TRBJ2-5
cdr3_nt: TGCGCCAGCAGCTCGGGACTAGCTGTTATCCGAGGAGAGACCCAGTACTTC
cdr3_aa: CASSSGLAVIRGETQYF

v_call: TRBV29-1
d_call: TRBD1
clone_size: .
j_call: TRBJ1-1
cdr3_nt: TGCAGCGTCCCCGGGACAGGGGGGAGTTTCACTGAAGCTTTCTTT
cdr3_aa: CSVPGTGGSFTEAFF

v_call: TRBV5-1
d_call: .
clone_size: .
j_call: TRBJ1-4
cdr3_nt: TGCGCCAGCAGCTTGGCAGGGTACGGTGAAAAACTGTTTTTT
cdr3_aa: CASSLAGYGEKLFF

v_call: TRBV19
d_call: TRBD2
clone_size: .
j_call: TRBJ2-5
cdr3_nt: TGTGCCAGTAGTAGCCGTGACCGGACTAGCGGAGGGAGGTCTGGAGAGACCCAGTACTTC
cdr3_aa: CASSSRDRTSGGRSGETQYF

v_call: TRBV11-2
d_call: .
clone_size: .
j_call: TRBJ2-7
cdr3_nt: TGTGCCAGCAGCTTATCCCTAATCCAATACGAGCAGTACTTC
cdr3_aa: CASSLSLIQYEQYF

v_call: TRBV5-1
d_call: TRBD1
clone_size: .
j_call: TRBJ2-5
cdr3_nt: TGCGCCAGCCACCGGGACAGCCAAGAGACCCAGTACTTC
cdr3_aa: CASHRDSQETQYF

v_call: TRBV10-3
d_call: .
clone_size: .
j_call: TRBJ2-6
cdr3_nt: TGTGCCATCCACGGATCTGGGGCCAACGTCCTGACTTTC
cdr3_aa: CAIHGSGANVLTF

v_call: TRBV19
d_call: .
clone_size: .
j_call: TRBJ2-5
cdr3_nt: TGTGCCAGTAGTATGGGGGGCGAGACCCAGTACTTC
cdr3_aa: CASSMGGETQYF

v_call: TRBV7-8
d_call: .
clone_size: .
j_call: TRBJ2-2
cdr3_nt: TGTGCCAGCAGCTTACTACGTGACACCGGGGAGCTGTTTTTT
cdr3_aa: CASSLLRDTGELFF

v_call: TRBV5-1
d_call: .
clone_size: .
j_call: TRBJ1-1
cdr3_nt: TGCGCCAGCAGCTTGACCTTTATAGGCCCGGACACTGAAGCTTTCTTT
cdr3_aa: CASSLTFIGPDTEAFF

v_call: TRBV28
d_call: .
clone_size: .
j_call: TRBJ2-7
cdr3_nt: TGTGCCAGCACTAAAGCAGGGGCGCTGGGGGAGCAGTACTTC
cdr3_aa: CASTKAGALGEQYF

v_call: TRBV19
d_call: TRBD2
clone_size: .
j_call: TRBJ2-1
cdr3_nt: TGTGCCAGTAGTATTCGGACTAGCGTCAGCTCCTACAATGAGCAGTTCTTC
cdr3_aa: CASSIRTSVSSYNEQFF

v_call: TRBV5-1
d_call: .
clone_size: .
j_call: TRBJ2-3
cdr3_nt: TGCGCCAGCACCCTTGGACTTGGCAGCACAGATACGCAGTATTTT
cdr3_aa: CASTLGLGSTDTQYF

v_call: TRBV28
d_call: .
clone_size: .
j_call: TRBJ1-2
cdr3_nt: TGTGCCAGCAGCTTACCGGGACTGAGGACGGGGGGCTACACCTTC
cdr3_aa: CASSLPGLRTGGYTF

v_call: TRBV5-5
d_call: .
clone_size: .
j_call: TRBJ1-1
cdr3_nt: TGTGCCAGCAGCTGGGGACGGAGGAACACTGAAGCTTTCTTT
cdr3_aa: CASSWGRRNTEAFF

v_call: TRBV5-4
d_call: .
clone_size: few
j_call: TRBJ1-3
cdr3_nt: TGTGCCAGCAGCTCGGGCCTGGGGACGTCAACGGGAAACACCATATATTTT
cdr3_aa: CASSSGLGTSTGNTIYF

v_call: TRBV18
d_call: TRBD2
clone_size: .
j_call: TRBJ2-2
cdr3_nt: TGTGCCAGCTCACCGGGCTTGGCGGGAGAAACCGGGGAGCTGTTTTTT
cdr3_aa: CASSPGLAGETGELFF

v_call: TRBV19
d_call: .
clone_size: .
j_call: TRBJ2-2
cdr3_nt: TGTGCCAGTAGCGGGGATAGCGGATTCGCCGGGGAGCTGTTTTTT
cdr3_aa: CASSGDSGFAGELFF

v_call: TRBV6-5
d_call: TRBD1
clone_size: .
j_call: TRBJ2-5
cdr3_nt: TGTGCCAGCAGTCCAACAGGGGGCCGGGAGACCCAGTACTTC
cdr3_aa: CASSPTGGRETQYF

v_call: TRBV4-1
d_call: .
clone_size: .
j_call: TRBJ1-4
cdr3_nt: TGCGCCAGCAGCCTGAAGGGGCTAGCGGATGAAAAACTGTTTTTT
cdr3_aa: CASSLKGLADEKLFF

v_call: TRBV5-8
d_call: .
clone_size: once
j_call: TRBJ1-5
cdr3_nt: TGTGCCAGTTTTACAGGGATGGGCAGCAATCAGCCCCAGCATTTT
cdr3_aa: CASFTGMGSNQPQHF

v_call: TRBV6-5
d_call: TRBD1
clone_size: .
j_call: TRBJ1-5
cdr3_nt: TGTGCCAGCAGCACCCTCGGGACAGGGAATCAGCCCCAGCATTTT
cdr3_aa: CASSTLGTGNQPQHF

v_call: TRBV5-4
d_call: .
clone_size: .
j_call: TRBJ1-1
cdr3_nt: TGTGCCAGCAGCGCACGTAGCCGGGCGAACACTGAAGCTTTCTTT
cdr3_aa: CASSARSRANTEAFF

v_call: TRBV11-2
d_call: .
clone_size: .
j_call: TRBJ2-4
cdr3_nt: TGTGCCAGCAGCACCTACCTGGGGGGCCTGGAGTACTTC
cdr3_aa: CASSTYLGGLEYF

v_call: TRBV4-1
d_call: .
clone_size: .
j_call: TRBJ1-5
cdr3_nt: TGCGCCAGCAGCCAAGTGCGTGGCAATCAGCCCCAGCATTTT
cdr3_aa: CASSQVRGNQPQHF

v_call: TRBV7-9
d_call: TRBD1
clone_size: .
j_call: TRBJ2-1
cdr3_nt: TGTGCCAGCAGCCCAAGAATGGGACAGATTTACAATGAGCAGTTCTTC
cdr3_aa: CASSPRMGQIYNEQFF

v_call: TRBV28
d_call: .
clone_size: .
j_call: TRBJ1-1
cdr3_nt: TGTGCCAGCAGTTTGGTGGGGCGCAGCACTGAAGCTTTCTTT
cdr3_aa: CASSLVGRSTEAFF

v_call: TRBV5-1
d_call: TRBD1
clone_size: .
j_call: TRBJ1-3
cdr3_nt: TGCGCCAGCAGCCCGGGGACAGGGGCTAACTCTGGAAACACCATATATTTT
cdr3_aa: CASSPGTGANSGNTIYF